This entry is about one T cell receptor beta chain. The data belong to a study of blood T cell repertoires in COVID-19. Across the study: Acute-phase and convalescent COVID-19 samples originated in the United States, Italy and Spain.

Clones were read by immunoSEQ multiplex PCR, and TCRdb kept only the in-frame ones, dropping some. This sample carries fewer than 250,000 clones, roughly 84% of them seen once, and the ten largest clones take about 3.2%. The CDR3 is made up of 15 amino acids. Trimming pared 0 bases from V and 0 bases from J, leaving 7 bases between. The germline gives CDR1 SGDLS, CDR2 YYNGEE. The V and J genes are TRBV9 and TRBJ1-3; D unresolved. The clonotype was recovered from a woman aged 30 to 39 who had been exposed to COVID-19. Sequenced: PBMCs or T cells enriched from blood (not recorded which). This CDR3 is CASSVGSFSGNTIYF. CDR3 nucleotides: TGTGCCAGCAGCGTAGGTTCGTTCTCTGGAAACACCATATATTTT.